The rows below give T cell receptor beta chains drawn from one sample of a study of blood T cell repertoires in COVID-19. TCRdb's copy holds only in-frame clones and misses some; the assay was immunoSEQ multiplex PCR. The sample lists under 200,000 clones, around 80% occurring once. Sample: PBMCs or T cells enriched from blood (not recorded which). Receptors were obtained from a man aged 45-65 years who had recovered from COVID-19. Both conserved end residues are part of each CDR3. D genes are given only for firm matches. A row's size may be missing; if present it is once, few, many or a size class.

NA TRBJ2-4 NA TRBV6-5 CASSSGLRGQNIQYF TGTGCCAGCAGCAGCGGGCTACGAGGCCAAAACATTCAGTACTTC
NA TRBJ2-3 NA TRBV30 CAWSRLGPDTQYF TGTGCCTGGAGTAGGCTTGGGCCAGATACGCAGTATTTT
NA TRBJ2-2 TRBD1 TRBV19 CASFPRGKTGELFF TGTGCCAGTTTTCCCAGGGGGAAAACCGGGGAGCTGTTTTTT
few TRBJ1-1 NA TRBV7-8 CASSFIYTEAFF TGTGCCAGCAGCTTTATTTACACTGAAGCTTTCTTT
NA TRBJ1-5 NA TRBV2 CASSEARRPVQHF TGTGCCAGCAGTGAAGCTCGGCGGCCCGTTCAACATTTT
NA TRBJ2-7 NA TRBV18 CASSPRGAPTYEQYF TGTGCCAGCTCACCACGCGGGGCCCCAACCTACGAGCAGTACTTC
NA TRBJ2-2 NA TRBV7-2 CASSSRGSGPGELFF TGTGCCAGCAGCTCCAGGGGATCGGGACCCGGGGAGCTGTTTTTT
NA TRBJ1-2 TRBD1 TRBV6-5 CASSFDRVGGYTF TGTGCCAGCAGTTTCGACAGGGTTGGCGGCTACACCTTC
NA TRBJ2-7 TRBD2 TRBV11-2 CASSFSREGRNEQYF TGTGCCAGCAGCTTTTCTCGGGAGGGCAGAAACGAGCAGTACTTC
once TRBJ2-3 NA TRBV29-1 CSVALGASTDTQYF TGCAGCGTTGCCCTGGGGGCTAGCACAGATACGCAGTATTTT
NA TRBJ2-5 NA TRBV20-1 CSASQETQYF TGCAGTGCTAGTCAGGAGACCCAGTACTTC
NA TRBJ2-3 NA TRBV30 CAWNDRSSTDTQYF TGTGCCTGGAACGACAGGTCTAGCACAGATACGCAGTATTTT
NA TRBJ2-1 NA TRBV7-2 CASRTGGYNEQFF TGTGCCAGCCGGACTGGGGGGTACAATGAGCAGTTCTTC
NA TRBJ2-2 NA TRBV10-3 CAISAGTSNTGELFF TGTGCCATCAGTGCCGGGACTTCCAACACCGGGGAGCTGTTTTTT
NA TRBJ2-1 TRBD2 TRBV5-1 CASSFLAGGRNEQFF TGCGCCAGCAGCTTCCTAGCGGGAGGGCGGAATGAGCAGTTCTTC
few TRBJ1-2 NA TRBV6-5 CASSYRGGYTF TGTGCCAGCAGTTACCGCGGTGGCTACACCTTC
once TRBJ2-1 TRBD2 TRBV5-1 CASSLGVSPTSIGEQFF TGCGCCAGCAGCTTGGGTGTTTCTCCGACTAGCATCGGTGAGCAGTTCTTC
once TRBJ2-1 NA TRBV5-1 CASSHGEVYNEQFF TGCGCCAGCAGCCATGGGGAGGTCTACAATGAGCAGTTCTTC
NA TRBJ2-1 NA TRBV18 CASSGEGSSYNEQFF TGTGCCAGCTCAGGGGAAGGGAGCTCCTACAATGAGCAGTTCTTC
NA TRBJ2-1 NA TRBV21-1 CASKRTSGTPNEQFF TGTGCCAGCAAGAGGACTAGCGGGACACCAAATGAGCAGTTCTTC
NA TRBJ2-3 TRBD1 TRBV6-5 CAIQGARTDTQYF TGTGCCATACAGGGGGCCCGCACAGATACGCAGTATTTT
few TRBJ2-1 NA TRBV7-2 CASGISLVSYNEQFF TGTGCCAGCGGTATATCTCTAGTCTCCTACAATGAGCAGTTCTTC
NA TRBJ1-4 NA TRBV15 CATSTGGAPNEKLFF TGTGCCACCAGCACAGGAGGGGCCCCTAATGAAAAACTGTTTTTT
NA TRBJ1-4 NA TRBV5-1 CASSSDRQALNEKLFF TGCGCCAGCAGCTCCGATAGACAGGCACTTAATGAAAAACTGTTTTTT
NA TRBJ2-1 NA TRBV7-2 CASSLESSGSYNEQFF TGTGCCAGCAGCTTAGAGAGCTCCGGGAGTTACAATGAGCAGTTCTTC
once TRBJ2-7 TRBD2 TRBV11-2 CASSMAGVSYEQYF TGTGCCAGCTCCATGGCGGGAGTCAGTTACGAGCAGTACTTC
NA TRBJ1-4 TRBD1 TRBV28 CASSPEGQGRKAEKLFF TGTGCCAGCAGCCCAGAGGGACAGGGTAGAAAGGCGGAAAAACTGTTTTTT
NA TRBJ1-1 NA TRBV25-1 CASSQAVRGEAFF TGTGCCAGCAGCCAAGCAGTACGCGGTGAAGCTTTCTTT
few TRBJ2-7 NA TRBV28 CAIADGYSYEQYF TGTGCCATAGCCGACGGATACTCCTACGAGCAGTACTTC
NA TRBJ1-1 NA TRBV2 CASSEWNRVNTEAFF TGTGCCAGCAGTGAATGGAACAGGGTGAACACTGAAGCTTTCTTT
few TRBJ1-1 NA TRBV7-9 CASSFAGVAEAFF TGTGCCAGCAGCTTCGCAGGCGTCGCTGAAGCTTTCTTT
NA TRBJ2-1 NA TRBV28 CASSLVAGSYNEQFF TGTGCCAGCAGTTTGGTGGCGGGATCCTACAATGAGCAGTTCTTC
NA TRBJ2-5 TRBD1 TRBV5-5 CASRGTGLAETQYF TGTGCCAGCAGGGGGACAGGGCTAGCAGAGACCCAGTACTTC
few TRBJ2-1 TRBD1 TRBV7-4 CASSSQGVTFNEQFF TGTGCCAGCAGCTCTCAGGGGGTCACCTTCAATGAGCAGTTCTTC
once TRBJ2-7 NA TRBV7-3 CASSTGSGPYEQYF TGTGCCAGCAGTACCGGGTCAGGGCCTTACGAGCAGTACTTC
NA TRBJ2-7 NA TRBV6-5 CASSYSERRGEQYF TGTGCCAGCAGTTACTCCGAGAGGCGGGGCGAGCAGTACTTC
NA TRBJ1-2 NA TRBV25-1 CASSESGKNYGYTF TGTGCCAGCAGTGAATCAGGGAAAAACTATGGCTACACCTTC
NA TRBJ2-3 NA TRBV11-3 CASSPGHIQGTQYF TGTGCCAGCAGCCCAGGACATATACAGGGTACGCAGTATTTT
NA TRBJ2-7 NA TRBV6-6 CASSYSTGGQYF TGTGCCAGCAGTTACTCGACGGGTGGGCAGTACTTC
NA TRBJ1-4 TRBD1 TRBV29-1 CSVGGQGNREKLFF TGCAGCGTTGGGGGACAGGGGAATCGGGAAAAACTGTTTTTT